Sequencing of this T cell receptor beta chain was carried out in a study of cytomegalovirus exposure and HLA in healthy donors listed by TCRdb under 2017. About the study as a whole: An earlier analysis of approximately 600 of the donors reported about 250 Gb of sequence data and some 100 million unique TCR beta sequences from some 180 million T cells. Approximately 330 gigabases of sequencing data and around 80 million unique TCR sequences made up an early release that covered about 640 HLA-typed donors. The genetic ancestry cluster associated with self-reported Caucasian donors included over 80% of the roughly 380 genotyped donors. The study was designed to test whether signatures of past pathogen exposure could be identified by cataloging public T cell receptors. The study used immunosequencing to profile the T cell repertoires of some 600 subjects and linked those repertoires to cytomegalovirus serostatus. In addition to the first cohort of several hundred subjects, a separate validation cohort of 130 or so different subjects was used. The study combined high-throughput TCR immunosequencing, statistical association of individual TCRs with disease status, and machine learning to predict cytomegalovirus infection status. A later analysis re-examined previously published TCR beta repertoires from over 500 donors and added high-resolution HLA genotyping to investigate patterns of TCR occurrence. Rather than using new phenotypic data, the later analysis identified candidate immune exposures from TCR beta sequences and from how often those sequences occurred across donors. To decide whether each TCR beta V gene segment behaved as functional or pseudogenic, an earlier analysis of fewer than 750 of the donors relied on high-throughput TCR beta sequencing. Donor age, sex, ethnicity and CMV serostatus were compiled together with the repertoire data. In a later genetic analysis, genome-wide SNP genotypes for about three fifths of the 666 donors were used, and that subset was treated as a discovery cohort. Every discovery cohort repertoire had been produced on one sequencing platform. Class I and class II HLA loci were covered by the typing at four-digit resolution. Typing coverage differed by locus: A, B, C, DRB1 and DQB1 were typed in roughly 629-640 donors, DQA1 in 522, DPA1 in around 600, and DPB1 in approximately 450. Several DR-DQ haplotypes were handled as single units for association and clustering because linkage in the cohort was strong. Among under 450 genotyped donors of the cohort, an average of roughly 240,000 unique TCR beta nucleotide sequences were sequenced per donor, about a sixth of them non-productive. Here is what the overall study found, with its caveats: A later genetic analysis associated a missense DCLRE1C variant with V-gene and J-gene trimming of TCR beta chains, and an independent cohort replicated the association. In a later analysis, HLA-associated TCR beta chains showed more clonal expansion and lower generation probabilities than non-associated chains that were equally common. Because HLA typing was unavailable for some donors at each locus, only the typed subset was used in association tests. A later analysis associated roughly 17,000 TCR beta sequences with specific HLA alleles at a false discovery rate of 0.05. In an earlier analysis of several hundred of the donors, most TCR beta V segments were observed in productive rearrangements about 90% or about 30% of the time, broadly matching IMGT annotations. When HLA alleles, especially DR and DQ, strongly co-occurred, attributing TCR associations to individual alleles was difficult. Presence/absence analyses assumed roughly uniform sequencing depth across donors, an assumption that may not hold. A later analysis found that TCR association rates varied across HLA loci, with DRB1 alleles showing the most associated TCRs and HLA-C alleles the fewest. It was suggested by the authors that the approach could potentially be generalized to other disease states and immunological phenotypes. Linkage disequilibrium might explain the correlated functional status among segregating V segments, but an unknown experimental factor could not be ruled out. In the study, 150 to 200 TCR beta chains were listed as associated with cytomegalovirus. A later analysis reported that several top co-occurrence clusters appeared linked to parvovirus B19, influenza, CMV and Epstein-Barr virus. A group of highly shared sequence variants was considered likely to be a technical artifact of the sequencing pipeline. Because the 87-base-pair reads could not distinguish some IMGT-functional V segments, including TRBV6-2 and TRBV6-3, those segments were excluded. A further reported finding was that TCR beta sequences accurately predicted the HLA-A and HLA-B alleles for most subjects in the first cohort. The cohort was sequenced for TCR beta chains only, and without alpha or paired-chain data the features that could be detected were limited. In both the original and validation cohorts, the classifier was reported to diagnose cytomegalovirus status with high specificity and sensitivity. Because counts were too low, roughly 16 rarely observed V segments, including chromosome 9 orphons, were excluded from the earlier analysis of 500 to 700 of the donors. Compared with the roughly 700-donor mean, donors in an Asian-associated ancestry cluster had fewer N-insertions in productive TCRs, according to a later genetic analysis. Most TCR sequences were seen in very few donors, while some public TCRs were found in many individuals. Immune exposure information for the cohort was limited to CMV serostatus. In a later analysis, most CMV-associated TCR beta chains were found to appear HLA-restricted, with HLA associations seemingly driven largely by CMV exposure. A few of the identified cytomegalovirus-associated TCR beta chains were confirmed in vitro to be specific for cytomegalovirus antigens.

The method behind the library was the immunoSEQ multiplex PCR assay. For the multiplex PCR, a mixture combining 60 forward primers for TCR Vbeta segments and 13 reverse primers for TCR Jbeta segments was used. The CDR3 region of rearranged TCR beta genes was amplified from genomic DNA with a multiplex PCR assay. On the Illumina HiSeq System, the amplified TCR beta libraries were sequenced as 87-base-pair reads. As for the original processing: In a later analysis, 80 million or so unique TCR beta chains were counted across the approximately 640 repertoires, and around 10 million of these chains were shared by at least two donors. Raw reads were error-corrected and collapsed into unique sequences by a nearest-neighbor algorithm in which closely related sequences were merged to remove PCR and sequencing errors. CDR3 sequences were aligned to IMGT reference sequences to assign V, D and J gene segments. Each retained sequence needed at least a six-nucleotide match to both a V gene segment and a J gene segment. A rearrangement counted as productive if the CDR3 had no stop codons and remained in frame with V and J, and every other rearrangement counted as non-productive. Following IMGT convention, CDR3 was defined as the stretch from the second conserved V-encoded cysteine up to the conserved J-encoded phenylalanine. In an earlier analysis of more than 550 of the donors, sequences lacking an unambiguous match to a single V gene segment were excluded. An earlier analysis of 587 of the donors called V segments functional above 56.7% productive rearrangements and segregating when the between-donor standard deviation exceeded 5%. A statistical classification framework was built for diagnosing cytomegalovirus status from the catalog of TCR beta chain sequences. A later analysis assigned V and J genes by comparing TCR nucleotide sequences with IMGT/GENE-DB human TR gene sequences. A later analysis assigned CDR3 sequences and most-parsimonious VDJ recombination scenarios with the TCRdist pipeline. A later analysis defined each TCR beta chain by its CDR3 amino acid sequence plus V-gene family, and excluded reads lacking a unique V-gene family. To address suspected cross-contamination and a sequencing artifact, a later analysis removed roughly 580 highly shared, low-generation-probability nucleotide sequences. A later analysis calculated a clonal expansion index for each public chain from normalized within-repertoire ranks of inferred template counts. Generation probabilities in a later analysis came from a VDJ recombination model fitted to out-of-frame rearrangements, and those results were checked against IGoR. Hypergeometric tests were used in a later analysis to score TCR-TCR, TCR-HLA and TCR-CMV co-occurrence, with a repertoire-size bias correction applied to the TCR pairs. To estimate false discovery rates, a later analysis permuted the HLA or CMV assignments 20 times. In a later analysis, co-occurring TCRs were grouped using DBSCAN, with TCRdist sequence similarity added in when clustering inside HLA-allele-positive subsets. For co-occurrence clustering, repertoires with fewer than 30,000 or more than 120,000 public chains were excluded, along with five repertoires with anomalous nucleotide sharing. What TCRdb holds here is the immuneACCESS table cut down to in-frame rearrangements. Part of the clones is not present; checked against another copy, under half of the missing clones reflect an unresolved V gene, and the others are unexplained. V, J and clone size derive from that table, while D and trimming were established from the DNA sequence. The sample data list 120,000 or so clones, and about 9.4% of these were observed just once. The top ten clonotypes cover about 6.6% of the sample.

The cohort consisted of 600 or so healthy bone marrow donors. Cohort members were all nominally healthy when sampled, although unrecorded immune exposures were likely present. The donor tested CMV seropositive, placing the donor among the 250 to 350 seropositive members of the cohort. A peripheral blood sample was collected from each donor, and TCR beta sequencing was performed on peripheral blood mononuclear cells. The Qiagen DNeasy Blood Extraction Kit was used to extract genomic DNA from the blood cell samples. The junction shows trimming of 3 bases on V and 1 base on J, and the gene matches do not reach 5 bases of it. From the germline V gene, CDR1 is SGDLS and CDR2 is YYNGEE. The cysteine opens and the phenylalanine closes a CDR3 of 15 amino acids. The kept DNA is CDR3 alone, 45 bases in frame from the first base. A few counts support this clone. The antigen it binds to is not known. No base quality values were provided; no much bigger clone lies one nucleotide off.

Source material: PBMCs. The sequence came from a woman aged 40 to 50 in good health and CMV-seropositive. Recombination joined TRBV9 with TRBJ2-7; TRBD1 agrees with 9 junctional bases. The DNA reads as follows: TGTGCCAGCAGCGAAGGGGGGACAGGGTCCTACGAGCAGTACTTC. This translates into CASSEGGTGSYEQYF.